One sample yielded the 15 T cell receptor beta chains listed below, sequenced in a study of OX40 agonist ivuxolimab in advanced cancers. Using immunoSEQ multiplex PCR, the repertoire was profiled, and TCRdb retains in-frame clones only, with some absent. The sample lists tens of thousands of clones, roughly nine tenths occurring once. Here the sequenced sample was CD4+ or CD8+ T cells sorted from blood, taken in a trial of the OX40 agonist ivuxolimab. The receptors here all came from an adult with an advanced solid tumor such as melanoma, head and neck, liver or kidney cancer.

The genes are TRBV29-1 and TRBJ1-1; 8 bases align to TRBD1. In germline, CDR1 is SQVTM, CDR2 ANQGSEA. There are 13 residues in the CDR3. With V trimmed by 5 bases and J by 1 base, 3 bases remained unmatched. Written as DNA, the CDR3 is TGCAGCGTTAAACAGGGGGGGAACACTGAAGCTTTCTTT. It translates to CSVKQGGNTEAFF.

The CDR3 nucleotides read TGCGCCAGCAGCCTCGGATCAACTAATGAAAAACTGTTTTTT. Amino acid sequence: CASSLGSTNEKLFF. J is TRBJ1-4 and V is TRBV5-1; D is ambiguous. The CDR3 has 14 residues. Germline CDR1 and CDR2: SGHRS and YFSETQ. V was shortened by 4 bases and J by 0 bases, with 7 bases between the two germline ends.

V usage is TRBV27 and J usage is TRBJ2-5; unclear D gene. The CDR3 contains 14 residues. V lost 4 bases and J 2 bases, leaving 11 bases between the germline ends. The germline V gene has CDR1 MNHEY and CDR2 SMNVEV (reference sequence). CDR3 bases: TGTGCCAGCAGTTCGCAGTACCCTCAAGAGACCCAGTACTTC. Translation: CASSSQYPQETQYF.

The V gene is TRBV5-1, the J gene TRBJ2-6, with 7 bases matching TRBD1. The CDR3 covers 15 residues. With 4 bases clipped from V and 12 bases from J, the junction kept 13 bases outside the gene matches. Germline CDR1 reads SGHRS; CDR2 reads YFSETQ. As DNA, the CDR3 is TGCGCCAGCAGCGCCTGGGCGGACAGGAACCGCGTCCTGACTTTC. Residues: CASSAWADRNRVLTF. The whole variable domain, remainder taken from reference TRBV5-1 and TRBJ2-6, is KAGVTQTPRYLIKTRGQQVTLSCSPISGHRSVSWYQQTPGQGLQFLFEYFSETQRNKGNFPGRFSGRQFSNSRSEMNVSTLELGDSALYLCASSAWADRNRVLTFGAGSRLTVL.

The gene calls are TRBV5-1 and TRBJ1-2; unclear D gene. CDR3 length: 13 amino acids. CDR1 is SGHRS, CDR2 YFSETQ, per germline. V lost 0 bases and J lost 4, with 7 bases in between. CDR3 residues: CASSLDSAYGYTF. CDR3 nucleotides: TGCGCCAGCAGCTTGGACAGCGCCTATGGCTACACCTTC.

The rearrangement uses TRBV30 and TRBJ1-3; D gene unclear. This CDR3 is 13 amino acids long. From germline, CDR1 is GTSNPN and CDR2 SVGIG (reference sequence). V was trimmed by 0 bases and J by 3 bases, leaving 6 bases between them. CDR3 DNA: TGTGCCTGGAGTGTAACGGGTGGAAACACCATATATTTT. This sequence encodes CAWSVTGGNTIYF.

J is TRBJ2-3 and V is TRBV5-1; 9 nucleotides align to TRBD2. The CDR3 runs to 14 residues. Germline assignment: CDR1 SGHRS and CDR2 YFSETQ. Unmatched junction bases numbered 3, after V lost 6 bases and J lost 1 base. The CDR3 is CASNVAGGTDTQYF. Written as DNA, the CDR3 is TGCGCCAGCAATGTAGCGGGAGGCACAGATACGCAGTATTTT.

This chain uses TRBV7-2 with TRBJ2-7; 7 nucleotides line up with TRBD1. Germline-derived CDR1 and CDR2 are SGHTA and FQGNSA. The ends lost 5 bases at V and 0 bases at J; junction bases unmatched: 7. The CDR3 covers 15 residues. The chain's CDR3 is CASSITRDSSYEQYF. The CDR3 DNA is TGTGCCAGCAGCATTACCCGGGACAGCTCCTACGAGCAGTACTTC. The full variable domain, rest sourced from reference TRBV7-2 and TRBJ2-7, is GAGVSQSPSNKVTEKGKDVELRCDPISGHTALYWYRQSLGQGLEFLIYFQGNSAPDKSGLPSDRFSAERTGGSVSTLTIQRTQQEDSAVYLCASSITRDSSYEQYFGPGTRLTVT.

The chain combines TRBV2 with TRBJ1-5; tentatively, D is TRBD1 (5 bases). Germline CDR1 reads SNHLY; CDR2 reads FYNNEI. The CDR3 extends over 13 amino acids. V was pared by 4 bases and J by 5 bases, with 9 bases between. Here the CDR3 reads CASSAGRDQPQHF. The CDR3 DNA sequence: TGTGCCAGCAGTGCAGGGAGGGATCAGCCCCAGCATTTT.

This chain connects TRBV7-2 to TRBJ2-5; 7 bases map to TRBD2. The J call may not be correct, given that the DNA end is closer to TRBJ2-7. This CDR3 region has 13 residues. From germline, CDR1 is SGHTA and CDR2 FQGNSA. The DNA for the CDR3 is TGTGCCAGCAGCTCCCCGGGAGGCTACGAGCAGTACTTC. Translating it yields CASSSPGGYEQYF.

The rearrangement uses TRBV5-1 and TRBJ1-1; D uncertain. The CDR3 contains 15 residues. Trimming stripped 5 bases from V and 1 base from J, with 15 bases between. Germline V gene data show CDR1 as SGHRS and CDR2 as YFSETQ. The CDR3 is CASRLDPATNTEAFF. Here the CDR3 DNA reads TGCGCCAGCAGACTCGACCCAGCGACGAACACTGAAGCTTTCTTT.

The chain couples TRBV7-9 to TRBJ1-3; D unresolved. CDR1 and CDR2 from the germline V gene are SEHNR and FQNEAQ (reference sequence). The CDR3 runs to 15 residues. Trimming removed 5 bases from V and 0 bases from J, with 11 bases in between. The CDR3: CASSETEASGNTIYF. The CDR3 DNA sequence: TGTGCCAGCAGCGAGACCGAAGCCTCTGGAAACACCATATATTTT. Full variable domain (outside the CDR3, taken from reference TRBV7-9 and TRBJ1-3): DTGVSQNPRHKITKRGQNVTFRCDPISEHNRLYWYRQTLGQGPEFLTYFQNEAQLEKSRLLSDRFSAERPKGSFSTLEIQRTEQGDSAMYLCASSETEASGNTIYFGEGSWLTVV.

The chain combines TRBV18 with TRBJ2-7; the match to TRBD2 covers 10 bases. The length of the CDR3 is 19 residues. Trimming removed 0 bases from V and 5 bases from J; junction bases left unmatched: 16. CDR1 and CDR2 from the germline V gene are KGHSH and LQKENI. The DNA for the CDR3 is TGTGCCAGCTCACCACCCCTGGGGGCTAGCGGGAGAAGAGGAAACGAGCAGTACTTC. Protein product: CASSPPLGASGRRGNEQYF.

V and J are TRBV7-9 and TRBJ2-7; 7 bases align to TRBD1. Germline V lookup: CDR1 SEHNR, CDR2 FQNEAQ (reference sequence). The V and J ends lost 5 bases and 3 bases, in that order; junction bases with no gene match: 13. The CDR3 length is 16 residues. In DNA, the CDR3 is TGTGCCAGCAGCGCGTCGGGACAGAAAATCATCTACGAGCAGTACTTC. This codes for CASSASGQKIIYEQYF.

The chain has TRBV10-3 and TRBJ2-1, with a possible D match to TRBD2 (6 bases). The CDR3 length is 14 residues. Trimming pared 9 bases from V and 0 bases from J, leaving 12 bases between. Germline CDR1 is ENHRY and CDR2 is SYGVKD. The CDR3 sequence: CAIASASSYNEQFF. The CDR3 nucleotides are TGTGCCATAGCTAGCGCTAGCTCCTACAATGAGCAGTTCTTC.